A single sample gave rise to the 21 T cell receptor beta chains below, sequenced in a study of memory CD4+ T cells and cytomegalovirus serostatus. Single viable CD3+CD4+CD8-CD45RO+ cells were sorted as the memory CD4+ T cells. Clones were sequenced by immunoSEQ multiplex PCR, and TCRdb holds only the in-frame ones, with some missing. Altogether 45,000 to 70,000 clones are present, approximately 77% being singletons, with the ten largest covering roughly 0.5%. Source material: memory CD4+ T cells from blood. These receptors all stem from an adult in good health and CMV-seronegative. Some clones in this sample may be carry-over from other donors' samples.

The chain carries TRBV30 and TRBJ1-4; D gene ambiguous. Germline values: CDR1 GTSNPN, CDR2 SVGIG (reference sequence). V shed 7 bases and J shed 8 bases, with 17 bases lying between them. This CDR3 has 13 residues. CDR3 bases: TGTGCCTTGACAAACGGGGTGGGGGAAAAACTGTTTTTT. Translating it yields CALTNGVGEKLFF.

The rearrangement uses TRBV27 and TRBJ2-7, with 9 bases that match TRBD1. Per the germline V gene, CDR1 is MNHEY and CDR2 is SMNVEV (reference sequence). J was trimmed by 3 bases and V by 6 bases; bases with no gene match: 9. The CDR3 extends over 15 amino acids. CDR3 protein: CASRASGQGSYEQYF. CDR3 nucleotides: TGTGCCAGCAGGGCCTCGGGACAGGGTAGCTACGAGCAGTACTTC.

This chain links TRBV18 with TRBJ1-6, with a tentative D call TRBD1 (5 bases). Trimming shortened V by 3 bases and J by 9 bases, and 12 bases separated the two germline ends. CDR3 length equals 14 residues. Germline V gene data show CDR1 as KGHSH and CDR2 as LQKENI. The CDR3 loop reads CASSPGREGSPLHF. The CDR3 DNA sequence: TGTGCCAGCTCACCGGGCAGGGAGGGTTCACCCCTCCACTTT.

The chain employs TRBV7-9 and TRBJ1-2; D is undetermined. The CDR3 extends over 12 amino acids. Germline CDR1 and CDR2: SEHNR and FQNEAQ (reference sequence). With 5 bases removed from V and 8 bases from J, the gap between germline ends came to 12 bases. The CDR3 loop reads CASSRPTGGYTF. The CDR3 DNA reads TGTGCCAGCAGCCGACCGACCGGGGGCTACACCTTC.

This clone appeared a single time. This chain joins TRBV18 and TRBJ1-3; 7 bases agree with TRBD1. Germline V gives CDR1 KGHSH, CDR2 LQKENI. This CDR3 comprises 17 residues. The V gene end was trimmed by 6 bases and the J gene end by 0 bases; junction bases not matched to a gene: 11. CDR3 loop: CASSSQGETNSGNTIYF. DNA of the CDR3: TGTGCCAGCTCTTCGCAGGGGGAGACAAACTCTGGAAACACCATATATTTT.

The chain is built from TRBV6-6 and TRBJ2-5; 7 positions agree with TRBD1. V gave up 5 bases and J gave up 4 bases; unmatched junction bases: 7. This CDR3 has 14 residues. The germline CDR1 and CDR2 sequences are MNHNY and SVGAGI (reference sequence). CDR3 amino acids: CASSKDRDRETQYF. Written as DNA, the CDR3 is TGTGCCAGCAGTAAAGACAGGGACCGAGAGACCCAGTACTTC.

The rearrangement joins TRBV18 to TRBJ1-5, with D possibly matching TRBD1 (6 bases). The V end lost 4 bases, the J end lost 3 bases, and 10 bases lay between the germline ends. CDR1 is KGHSH and CDR2 is LQKENI in the germline V gene. CDR3 length: 14 amino acids. The CDR3 protein is CASSRRDTNQPQHF. The DNA for the CDR3 is TGTGCCAGCTCACGCCGGGACACCAATCAGCCCCAGCATTTT.

The chain uses TRBV28 and TRBJ1-5; D unresolved. V gave up 2 bases and J gave up 4 bases, with 9 bases separating them. This CDR3 comprises 14 residues. Germline CDR1 reads MDHEN; CDR2 reads SYDVKM. CDR3 amino acids: CASSLTQPNQPQHF. CDR3 in DNA: TGTGCCAGCAGTTTAACGCAGCCAAATCAGCCCCAGCATTTT.

In nucleotides, the CDR3 is TGTGCCAGCAGCCAGGGACAGGGGGCTGGGGCCAACGTCCTGACTTTC. Encoded protein: CASSQGQGAGANVLTF. The chain recombines TRBV5-4 with TRBJ2-6; 11 positions match TRBD1. The CDR3 consists of 16 residues. Germline values: CDR1 SGHNT, CDR2 YYREEE (reference sequence). V lost 4 bases, J lost 2 bases, and 2 bases stayed unmatched. The whole variable domain, remainder taken from reference TRBV5-4 and TRBJ2-6, is ETGVTQSPTHLIKTRGQQVTLRCSSQSGHNTVSWYQQALGQGPQFIFQYYREEENGRGNFPPRFSGLQFPNYSSELNVNALELDDSALYLCASSQGQGAGANVLTFGAGSRLTVL.

There are a few counts of this clone. The chain recombines TRBV27 with TRBJ1-6; D gene unclear. The CDR3 loop spans 12 amino acids. With 7 bases removed from V and 10 bases from J, the gap between germline ends came to 11 bases. Germline V gene data show CDR1 as MNHEY and CDR2 as SMNVEV (reference sequence). The CDR3 nucleotides are TGTGCCAGCAAGCAGGTGGACTCACCCCTCCACTTT. As protein: CASKQVDSPLHF.

V and J are TRBV2 and TRBJ1-3; no clear D. With 3 bases removed from V and 3 bases from J, the gap between germline ends came to 12 bases. Germline loops: CDR1 SNHLY, CDR2 FYNNEI. The CDR3 length is 15 residues. The CDR3 here is CASSDWGPLGNTIYF. The CDR3 nucleotides read TGTGCCAGCAGTGATTGGGGTCCCCTTGGAAACACCATATATTTT.

This chain connects TRBV28 to TRBJ1-2; D gene unclear. The CDR3 length is 14 residues. Germline assignment: CDR1 MDHEN and CDR2 SYDVKM. The V end lost 5 bases, the J end lost 8 bases, and 18 bases lay between the germline ends. The CDR3 sequence: CASSILGRVGGYTF. In DNA form, the CDR3 reads TGTGCCAGCAGTATCCTAGGGAGGGTAGGGGGCTACACCTTC.

The chain employs TRBV2 and TRBJ1-5, with 10 bases aligning to TRBD1. V gave up 6 bases and J gave up 7 bases; unmatched junction bases: 6. The CDR3 is 14 amino acids. The germline V gene has CDR1 SNHLY and CDR2 FYNNEI. CDR3 sequence (DNA): TGTGCCAGCAGACCCGACAGGGGGCACCAGCCCCAGCATTTT. It translates to CASRPDRGHQPQHF.

This chain uses TRBV19 with TRBJ1-5; weak D call: TRBD1 (6 bases). The V end lost 6 bases, the J end lost 9 bases, and 15 bases lay between the germline ends. The CDR3 runs to 13 residues. In germline, CDR1 is LNHDA, CDR2 SQIVND (reference sequence). CDR3 region: CASRGQGFWPQHF. Here the CDR3 DNA reads TGTGCCAGTAGGGGTCAGGGGTTTTGGCCCCAGCATTTT.

The gene calls are TRBV5-1 and TRBJ1-3, with a tentative D call TRBD1 (5 bases). Germline V lookup: CDR1 SGHRS, CDR2 YFSETQ. The V and J ends lost 4 bases and 0 bases respectively, with 14 bases between them. The CDR3 length is 16 residues. CDR3 in DNA: TGCGCCAGCAGCGGGGGACTTCCAAGCTCTGGAAACACCATATATTTT. As protein: CASSGGLPSSGNTIYF.

The chain employs TRBV5-1 and TRBJ2-7, with 9 bases matching TRBD2. The CDR3 is 13 residues long. J gave up 6 bases and V 6 bases, and 7 bases lay outside the gene matches. Per the germline V gene, CDR1 is SGHRS and CDR2 is YFSETQ. The CDR3 loop reads CASKPAGGVEQYF. The CDR3 coding sequence is TGCGCCAGCAAGCCAGCGGGAGGAGTCGAGCAGTACTTC.

The J gene is TRBJ2-2, the V gene TRBV7-2, with TRBD2 identical over 12 bases. V shed 8 bases, J shed 4 bases, and the junction held 5 bases outside the gene matches. Germline-derived CDR1 and CDR2 are SGHTA and FQGNSA. The CDR3 is 15 amino acids. The CDR3 nucleotides read TGTGCCAGCCTTCGACTAGCGGGAGTCACCGGGGAGCTGTTTTTT. Its translation: CASLRLAGVTGELFF.

The chain couples TRBV7-9 to TRBJ2-7, with D perhaps TRBD1 (6 bases). The CDR3 covers 14 residues. V was clipped by 2 bases and J by 2 bases, with 10 bases between them. Germline V CDR1 and CDR2: SEHNR, FQNEAQ (reference sequence). CDR3 sequence: CASSLFQGPYEQYF. In DNA, the CDR3 is TGTGCCAGCAGCTTATTCCAGGGGCCCTACGAGCAGTACTTC.

The genes are TRBV6-6 and TRBJ2-7; maybe TRBD1 (6 bases). The CDR3 consists of 14 residues. V lost 6 bases, J lost 5 bases, and 17 bases lay in between. The germline V gene encodes CDR1 MNHNY and CDR2 SVGAGI (reference sequence). CDR3: CASSMGQTTDEQYF. In DNA form, the CDR3 reads TGTGCCAGCAGCATGGGACAAACGACGGACGAGCAGTACTTC.

The chain recombines TRBV6-6 with TRBJ1-5; tentatively, D is TRBD1 (6 bases). The germline V gene has CDR1 MNHNY and CDR2 SVGAGI (reference sequence). The CDR3 is 14 amino acids. Trimming took off 6 bases at V and 11 bases at J, with 20 bases between the two ends. The CDR3 loop is CASSLDRYHSAQHF. In DNA, the CDR3 is TGTGCCAGCAGCCTTGACAGGTACCACTCGGCCCAGCATTTT.

The genes are TRBV27 and TRBJ2-6; D is perhaps TRBD1 (6 bases). From germline, CDR1 is MNHEY and CDR2 SMNVEV (reference sequence). This CDR3 region has 17 residues. V lost 8 bases, J lost 0 bases, and 17 bases lay in between. The DNA for the CDR3 is TGTGCCAGCCGTCACCAGGGGACAAGCTCTGGGGCCAACGTCCTGACTTTC. It is translated as CASRHQGTSSGANVLTF.